What follows are 22 T cell receptor beta chains derived from one specimen sequenced in a study of blood T cells in healthy people across ages. Together with a sample-barcoded 5' primer, a J-beta primer mix was included in a second PCR lasting about 7 to 11 cycles. TCRdb analysed the 5' RACE reads with MiXCR anew, one entry per CDR3 protein. Of roughly 800,000 distinct CDR3 sequences in the sample, about three fifths are singletons; the top ten hold about 20%. The sequenced material came from blood. The receptor source for this set is a man aged 30 to 39 in good health.

As DNA, the CDR3 is TGTGCCAGCAAGCTCAGGGCAGGGGGAACCACAGATACGCAGTATTTT. Translated, it gives CASKLRAGGTTDTQYF. This chain uses TRBV4-2 with TRBJ2-3; 7 bases line up with TRBD1. The CDR3 extends over 16 amino acids. The J segment lost 2 bases and the V segment lost 7 bases, leaving 12 bases of the junction unmatched. Germline lookup yields CDR1 LGHNA and CDR2 YNFKEQ.

The chain links TRBV3-1 to TRBJ1-1; 9 bases align to TRBD1. The trim removed 4 bases at V and 5 bases at J, leaving 8 bases unmatched. The V gene's germline CDR1 is LGHDT and CDR2 YNNKEL (reference sequence). The CDR3 runs to 15 residues. The CDR3 reads CASSPWTGEGTEAFF. CDR3 bases: TGTGCCAGCAGCCCCTGGACAGGGGAAGGGACTGAAGCTTTCTTT.

The sample holds a few counts of this clonotype. The rearrangement links TRBV7-2 to TRBJ2-1; no clear D. This CDR3 contains 15 residues. V was clipped by 1 base and J by 5 bases, with 12 bases between them. The germline gives CDR1 SGHTA, CDR2 FQGNSA. CDR3: CASSLVSGVNNEQFF. The CDR3 region has the DNA TGTGCCAGCAGCTTAGTGTCCGGCGTCAACAATGAGCAGTTCTTC.

This clonotype was counted once. The chain recombines TRBV3-1 with TRBJ2-7, with no clear D. The CDR3 covers 13 residues. Per germline, CDR1 LGHDT and CDR2 YNNKEL (reference sequence). V was clipped by 1 base and J by 6 bases, with 10 bases between them. Here the CDR3 reads CASSQVMGIEQYF. CDR3 bases: TGTGCCAGCAGCCAAGTCATGGGTATCGAGCAGTACTTC.

This rearrangement joins TRBV10-3 to TRBJ2-6; 8 nucleotides line up with TRBD1. Germline V CDR1 and CDR2: ENHRY, SYGVKD. The J segment lost 0 bases and the V segment lost 0 bases, leaving 4 bases of the junction unmatched. The CDR3 is 18 residues long. CDR3 loop: CAISESDRDLSGANVLTF. The DNA for the CDR3 is TGTGCCATCAGTGAGTCGGACAGGGATCTCTCTGGGGCCAACGTCCTGACTTTC.

As regards this clonotype: At one boundary the junction diverges from the germline segment, which might be a read error. The J gene is TRBJ1-6, the V gene TRBV20-1; 10 bases agree with TRBD1. This CDR3 region has 18 residues. Germline CDR1 is DFQATT and CDR2 is SNEGSKA (reference sequence). The CDR3 sequence: CSARDDQGTGVFSSPLHF. DNA of the CDR3: TGCAGTGCTAGGGATGACCAGGGGACAGGGGTTTTCTCCTCACCTCTCCACTTT.

The chain couples TRBV27 to TRBJ2-3; possibly TRBD2 for D (7 bases). Trimming cost V 3 bases and J 0 bases, with 13 bases left between them. CDR1 is MNHEY and CDR2 is SMNVEV in the germline V gene (reference sequence). The CDR3 totals 16 residues. The CDR3 nucleotides read TGTGCCAGCAGTTTCGAACGGGGGGCGAGCACAGATACGCAGTATTTT. This sequence encodes CASSFERGASTDTQYF.

The gene calls are TRBV2 and TRBJ1-5, with 7 bases that match TRBD1. Germline V gives CDR1 SNHLY, CDR2 FYNNEI. The J segment lost 3 bases and the V segment lost 7 bases, leaving 6 bases of the junction unmatched. The CDR3 is made up of 14 amino acids. The CDR3 region has the DNA TGTGCCAGCAAATCGACAGGGAACAATCAGCCCCAGCATTTT. Translated: CASKSTGNNQPQHF.

The rearrangement uses TRBV12-3 or TRBV12-4 and TRBJ1-5; tentatively, D is TRBD1 (5 bases). Between the trimmed V and J ends, which lost 5 bases and 10 bases, there was a span of 18 bases. The CDR3 is made up of 14 amino acids. Written as DNA, the CDR3 is TGTGCCAGCAGTCTAAGGCATGAAGGGACTCCCCAGCATTTT. Amino acids: CASSLRHEGTPQHF.

The chain has TRBV28 and TRBJ2-5; a possible D gene is TRBD1 (5 bases). TRBJ2-7 explains the end of the DNA better; the J call may be wrong. Germline values: CDR1 MDHEN, CDR2 SYDVKM. The CDR3 totals 14 residues. In nucleotides, the CDR3 is TGTGCCAGCAGTTTAATACAGGACGACTACGAGCAGTACTTC. Its protein product is CASSLIQDDYEQYF.

The V gene is TRBV30, the J gene TRBJ1-4, with TRBD1 matching over 7 bases. The CDR3 extends over 16 amino acids. Losses at the gene ends were 0 bases for V and 4 bases for J; bases not matched to a gene: 8. The germline gives CDR1 GTSNPN, CDR2 SVGIG (reference sequence). The CDR3 sequence: CAWSVRGTVLNEKLFF. In DNA form, the CDR3 reads TGTGCCTGGAGTGTACGGGGGACAGTGCTTAATGAAAAACTGTTTTTT.

DNA for the CDR3: TGCGCCAGCAGCTTGGACAGGGAGGCCTATGGCTACACCTTC. This sequence encodes CASSLDREAYGYTF. The V call is TRBV5-1, the J call TRBJ1-2; D possibly corresponds to TRBD1 (6 bases). CDR1 is SGHRS, CDR2 YFSETQ, per germline. This CDR3 has 14 amino acids. V lost 0 bases and J lost 4, with 10 bases in between.

This chain uses TRBV4-3 with TRBJ2-5, with D unresolved. This CDR3 is 14 amino acids long. Germline loops: CDR1 LGHNA, CDR2 YSLEER. V lost 2 bases and J 4 bases, leaving 11 bases between the germline ends. The CDR3 region is CASSQFGLIETQYF. In DNA form, the CDR3 reads TGCGCCAGCAGCCAATTTGGCTTGATAGAGACCCAGTACTTC.

The V gene is TRBV7-6, the J gene TRBJ2-7, with 7 bases that match TRBD1. This CDR3 is built from 15 residues. The trim removed 0 bases at V and 5 bases at J, leaving 7 bases unmatched. Germline V lookup: CDR1 SGHVS, CDR2 FNYEAQ. CDR3 coding DNA: TGTGCCAGCAGCTTAGCCGGAGACAGGGTGGACGAGCAGTACTTC. Translation gives CASSLAGDRVDEQYF.

This rearrangement joins TRBV12-3 or TRBV12-4 to TRBJ2-6; D perhaps matches TRBD1 (6 bases). V was shortened by 5 bases and J by 1 base, with 15 bases between the two germline ends. This CDR3 has 17 residues. The CDR3 bases are TGTGCCAGCAGTAAACAGGGCTTTTCTTCTGGGGCCAACGTCCTGACTTTC. Protein sequence: CASSKQGFSSGANVLTF.

The J gene is TRBJ1-5, the V gene TRBV7-2; no reliable D call. CDR3 length: 15 amino acids. The V and J ends lost 5 bases and 1 base respectively, with 12 bases between them. CDR1 is SGHTA, CDR2 FQGNSA, per germline. CDR3 amino acids: CASSHDIGSNQPQHF. As DNA, the CDR3 is TGTGCCAGCAGCCATGACATCGGGAGCAATCAGCCCCAGCATTTT. The full variable domain, rest sourced from reference TRBV7-2 and TRBJ1-5, is GAGVSQSPSNKVTEKGKDVELRCDPISGHTALYWYRQSLGQGLEFLIYFQGNSAPDKSGLPSDRFSAERTGGSVSTLTIQRTQQEDSAVYLCASSHDIGSNQPQHFGDGTRLSIL.

The rearrangement links TRBV12-3 or TRBV12-4 to TRBJ1-1; no firm D call. This CDR3 has 13 residues. Trimming cost V 7 bases and J 0 bases, with 9 bases left between them. The CDR3 DNA reads as TGTGCCAGCAAATGGGAATTGAACACTGAAGCTTTCTTT. Its translation is CASKWELNTEAFF.

V usage is TRBV9 and J usage is TRBJ2-1; perhaps TRBD1 as D (6 bases). Trimming took off 0 bases at V and 7 bases at J, with 14 bases between the two ends. The CDR3 length is 15 residues. Germline V gene sequence: CDR1 SGDLS, CDR2 YYNGEE. The chain's CDR3 is CASSVVNQGKNEQFF. CDR3 bases: TGTGCCAGCAGCGTAGTGAATCAGGGGAAAAATGAGCAGTTCTTC.

This clonotype was seen repeatedly, ten times or more. V and J are TRBV20-1 and TRBJ2-3, with 8 bases matching TRBD2. Unmatched junction bases numbered 0, after V lost 3 bases and J lost 1 base. CDR3 length equals 13 residues. Germline CDR1 is DFQATT and CDR2 is SNEGSKA (reference sequence). In nucleotides, the CDR3 is TGCAGTGCTAGGACTAGCGGCACAGATACGCAGTATTTT. This codes for CSARTSGTDTQYF.

This chain links TRBV20-1 with TRBJ2-7, with 8 bases lining up with TRBD1. With 1 base clipped from V and 0 bases from J, the junction kept 8 bases outside the gene matches. Looked up from germline, CDR1 is DFQATT and CDR2 is SNEGSKA (reference sequence). This CDR3 comprises 16 residues. In DNA form, the CDR3 reads TGCAGTGCTAGAGGTGAAGGACAGGGAAGCTCCTACGAGCAGTACTTC. Its protein is CSARGEGQGSSYEQYF.

The J gene is TRBJ2-7, the V gene TRBV3-1, with 10 positions matching TRBD1. V dropped 6 bases and J dropped 7; count of bases not matched to a gene: 9. The CDR3 has 14 amino acids. Germline CDR1 LGHDT, CDR2 YNNKEL (reference sequence). The chain's CDR3 is CASSSGTGEREQYF. DNA for the CDR3: TGTGCCAGCAGTTCCGGGACAGGGGAGCGGGAGCAGTACTTC.

This clonotype was counted many times. The J gene is TRBJ2-3, the V gene TRBV7-2; D not resolved. V was pared by 1 base and J by 4 bases, with 3 bases between. The germline V gene encodes CDR1 SGHTA and CDR2 FQGNSA. CDR3 length equals 12 residues. The CDR3 is CASSLVADTQYF. The CDR3 DNA reads TGTGCCAGCAGCTTAGTTGCAGATACGCAGTATTTT.